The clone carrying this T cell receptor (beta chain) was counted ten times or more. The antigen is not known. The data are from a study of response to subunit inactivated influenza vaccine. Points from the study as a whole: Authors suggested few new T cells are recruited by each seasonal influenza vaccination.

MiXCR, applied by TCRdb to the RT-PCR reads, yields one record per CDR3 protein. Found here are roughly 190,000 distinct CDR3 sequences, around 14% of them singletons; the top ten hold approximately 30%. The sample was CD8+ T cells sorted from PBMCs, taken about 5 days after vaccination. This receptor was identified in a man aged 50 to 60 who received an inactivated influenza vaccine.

CDR3 protein: CASSSRLVYGYTF. In DNA form, the CDR3 reads TGCGCCAGCAGCTCCCGTCTAGTCTATGGCTACACCTTC. The chain couples TRBV5-1 to TRBJ1-2; no reliable D call. CDR1 and CDR2 from the germline V gene are SGHRS and YFSETQ. Trimming pared 3 bases from V and 4 bases from J, leaving 10 bases between. The CDR3 has 13 amino acids.